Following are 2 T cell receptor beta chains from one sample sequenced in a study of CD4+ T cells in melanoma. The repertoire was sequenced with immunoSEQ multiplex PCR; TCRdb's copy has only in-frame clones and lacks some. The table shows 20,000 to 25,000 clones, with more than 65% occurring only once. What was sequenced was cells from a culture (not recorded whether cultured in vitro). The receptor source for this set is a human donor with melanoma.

The CDR3 loop reads CASRVGTGPQPQHF. In DNA form, the CDR3 reads TGTGCCAGTAGAGTCGGGACAGGACCTCAGCCCCAGCATTTT. J is TRBJ1-5 and V is TRBV19; 8 positions match TRBD1. Germline CDR1 is LNHDA and CDR2 is SQIVND (reference sequence). The CDR3 is 14 amino acids. After removal of 6 bases from V and 6 bases from J, the junction contained 7 bases not matched to a gene.

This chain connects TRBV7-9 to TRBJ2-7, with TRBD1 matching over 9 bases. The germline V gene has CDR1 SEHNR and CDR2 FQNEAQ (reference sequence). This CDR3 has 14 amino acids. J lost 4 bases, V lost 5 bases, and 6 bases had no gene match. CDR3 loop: CASSPRDRVYEQYF. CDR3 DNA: TGTGCCAGCAGCCCCCGGGACAGGGTTTACGAGCAGTACTTC.